The 27 T cell receptor beta chains below come from one sample, sequenced in a study of T cell responses to AZD1222 COVID-19 vaccine (dated by TCRdb to the early 2020s). Sample time point, as interpreted from the label and publication: baseline before first vaccination. The treatment or condition label, as the study defines it: meningococcal conjugate vaccine given as trial control. Preparation of the library involved the immunoSEQ multiplex PCR assay. Drawn from immuneACCESS, this table holds only the in-frame rearrangements with V and J called that TCRdb kept. Clones are partly lost; checked studies trace under half to an unresolved V gene and leave the rest unexplained. This sample comprises approximately 220,000 clones, around 93% of them detected only once. Roughly 1% of the sample is held by the ten biggest clonotypes. The sample here was peripheral blood, taken on day 0 of MenACWY control vaccination. The receptors originated from an adult in good health.

The chain recombines TRBV29-1 with TRBJ1-1; TRBD1 might be the D (5 bases). The CDR3 is 11 amino acids. The ends were cut back, 7 bases at V and 1 base at J, with 7 bases in the middle. CDR1 and CDR2 from the germline V gene are SQVTM and ANQGSEA. The CDR3 loop is CSAGQNTEAFF. CDR3 in DNA: TGCAGCGCCGGACAGAACACTGAAGCTTTCTTT. Complete variable domain (other parts from reference TRBV29-1 and TRBJ1-1): SAVISQKPSRDICQRGTSLTIQCQVDSQVTMMFWYRQQPGQSLTLIATANQGSEATYESGFVIDKFPISRPNLTFSTLTVSNMSPEDSSIYLCSAGQNTEAFFGQGTRLTVV.

This clone came up once. The chain links TRBV28 to TRBJ1-2; D unresolved. The V gene lost 3 bases and the J gene lost 4 bases, with 24 bases spanning the gap. The length of the CDR3 is 18 residues. Germline-derived CDR1 and CDR2 are MDHEN and SYDVKM. CDR3 loop: CASSFKTRPQSLFYGYTF. CDR3 nucleotide sequence: TGTGCCAGCAGTTTCAAGACCCGGCCGCAGAGCTTATTCTATGGCTACACCTTC.

The rearrangement uses TRBV14 and TRBJ2-1; 11 nucleotides agree with TRBD2. After removal of 1 base from V and 8 bases from J, the junction contained 7 bases not matched to a gene. Germline-derived CDR1 and CDR2 are SGHDN and FVKESK. CDR3 size: 16 residues. The CDR3 loop reads CASSQAGSGGAYEQFF. The CDR3 DNA sequence: TGTGCCAGCAGCCAAGCTGGTAGCGGGGGGGCGTATGAGCAGTTCTTC.

The chain carries TRBV18 and TRBJ1-5; no reliable D call. Trimming left V 2 bases short and J 7 bases short, with 9 bases between. The V gene's germline CDR1 is KGHSH and CDR2 LQKENI. The CDR3 contains 13 residues. CDR3 residues: CASSPKKGQPQHF. The CDR3 DNA reads as TGTGCCAGCTCACCAAAAAAGGGCCAGCCCCAGCATTTT.

The V gene is TRBV28, the J gene TRBJ1-3; D may be TRBD1 (5 bases). Trimming cost V 6 bases and J 11 bases, with 20 bases left between them. Looked up from germline, CDR1 is MDHEN and CDR2 is SYDVKM. The CDR3 contains 14 residues. The CDR3 is CASSYPGTVVSIYF. The CDR3 bases are TGTGCCAGCAGCTATCCCGGGACCGTGGTTTCCATATATTTT.

CDR3 coding DNA: TGTGCCAGCTCAGCAGATACCGGGGAGCTGTTTTTT. As protein: CASSADTGELFF. This chain links TRBV18 with TRBJ2-2; no reliable D call. V was clipped by 5 bases and J by 5 bases, with 6 bases between them. CDR3 size: 12 residues. The V gene's germline CDR1 is KGHSH and CDR2 LQKENI.

The V call is TRBV3-1 (or the pseudogene TRBV3-2), the J call TRBJ1-2; TRBD1 matches 9 bases. Per germline, CDR1 LGHDT and CDR2 YNNKEL (reference sequence). The CDR3 is 13 amino acids. V shed 2 bases, J shed 8 bases, and the junction held 3 bases outside the gene matches. The CDR3 sequence: CASSQTGGVGYTF. CDR3 nucleotides: TGTGCCAGCAGCCAAACAGGGGGCGTCGGCTACACCTTC.

The chain carries TRBV5-1 and TRBJ1-4; tentative D call: TRBD1 (5 bases). V dropped 7 bases and J dropped 3 bases, with 19 bases sitting between them. CDR1 is SGHRS, CDR2 YFSETQ, per germline. The CDR3 loop spans 16 amino acids. CDR3 coding DNA: TGCGCCAGCGCAGGGTCCCCAGGGACTGCTAATGAAAAACTGTTTTTT. This sequence encodes CASAGSPGTANEKLFF.

The genes are TRBV7-8 and TRBJ1-3; the D is unclear. This CDR3 contains 14 residues. Germline-derived CDR1 and CDR2 are SGHVS and FQNEAQ. Between the trimmed V and J ends, which lost 5 bases and 0 bases, there was a span of 8 bases. Written as DNA, the CDR3 is TGTGCCAGCAGCCCCCGGACCTCTGGAAACACCATATATTTT. It translates to CASSPRTSGNTIYF.

The chain joins TRBV19 to TRBJ2-1, with 14 bases identical to TRBD2. Germline V gene data show CDR1 as LNHDA and CDR2 as SQIVND (reference sequence). V was pared by 3 bases and J by 4 bases, with 5 bases of the junction left unmatched. This CDR3 is built from 17 residues. CDR3 sequence (DNA): TGTGCCAGTAGTATTGGACTAGCGGGGGGCTCTTACAATGAGCAGTTCTTC. Translating it yields CASSIGLAGGSYNEQFF.

The rearrangement uses TRBV5-5 and TRBJ1-5; weak D call: TRBD1 (6 bases). This CDR3 has 16 residues. V lost 5 bases to trimming and J lost 3 bases, with 18 bases between them. Germline CDR1 reads SGHKS; CDR2 reads YYEKEE (reference sequence). In DNA, the CDR3 is TGTGCCAGCAGACTCGGGACACCTGAGACCAATCAGCCCCAGCATTTT. Protein product: CASRLGTPETNQPQHF.

The rearrangement uses TRBV5-1 and TRBJ1-1; D might be TRBD1 (5 bases). The CDR3 runs to 13 residues. Looked up from germline, CDR1 is SGHRS and CDR2 is YFSETQ. Trimming removed 0 bases at V and 7 bases at J, with 10 bases between. The CDR3 nucleotides read TGCGCCAGCAGCTTGGGACAGCCCCTTGAAGCTTTCTTT. Translated: CASSLGQPLEAFF.

This clone has just one count. The rearrangement joins TRBV3-1 (or the pseudogene TRBV3-2) to TRBJ1-6; 12 bases fit TRBD1. The germline V gene encodes CDR1 LGHDT and CDR2 YNNKEL (reference sequence). Germline trimming cut 4 bases from V and 7 bases from J; bases unmatched to any gene: 2. The CDR3 is made up of 15 amino acids. The CDR3 nucleotides read TGTGCCAGCAGCCTTGGGACAGGGGGCAATTCACCCCTCCACTTT. Encoded protein: CASSLGTGGNSPLHF.

The chain couples TRBV28 to TRBJ1-2; D is perhaps TRBD1 (5 bases). This CDR3 region has 13 residues. The germline CDR1 and CDR2 sequences are MDHEN and SYDVKM. The V end was cut by 7 bases, the J end by 7 bases, with 16 bases between. The CDR3 reads CASTSVWGVGYTF. The CDR3, as DNA: TGTGCCAGCACCTCGGTTTGGGGCGTTGGCTACACCTTC.

This chain links TRBV28 with TRBJ1-2; D uncertain. The CDR3 sequence is 12 residues long. The germline V gene has CDR1 MDHEN and CDR2 SYDVKM. Trimming removed 8 bases from V and 8 bases from J, with 15 bases in between. The CDR3 spells CASQVGSSGYTF. In nucleotides, the CDR3 is TGTGCCAGCCAGGTCGGGTCGTCGGGCTACACCTTC.

V usage is TRBV4-1 and J usage is TRBJ2-5; no clear D. Deletions cut 3 bases from V and 1 base from J, with 12 bases between. The germline gives CDR1 MGHRA, CDR2 YSYEKL. This CDR3 has 15 residues. The CDR3 bases are TGCGCCAGCAGCCATGCCTACAGAGTCCAAGAGACCCAGTACTTC. Its protein is CASSHAYRVQETQYF.

The J gene is TRBJ1-2, the V gene TRBV18; D is unresolved. CDR3 length: 14 amino acids. Looked up from germline, CDR1 is KGHSH and CDR2 is LQKENI. Trimming left V 3 bases short and J 3 bases short, with 11 bases between. CDR3: CASSPGNSHYGYTF. CDR3 sequence (DNA): TGTGCCAGCTCACCGGGGAACAGCCACTATGGCTACACCTTC.

V is TRBV5-6 and J is TRBJ1-1; 12 bases map to TRBD1. This CDR3 is 14 amino acids long. V trimming: 5 bases; J trimming: 4 bases; junction bases outside the gene matches: 3. Germline values: CDR1 SGHDT, CDR2 YYEEEE. The DNA for the CDR3 is TGTGCCAGCAGGGGACAGGGGGCTGGCACTGAAGCTTTCTTT. Its protein product is CASRGQGAGTEAFF.

The V and J genes are TRBV18 and TRBJ1-2; tentatively, D is TRBD1 (5 bases). Germline CDR1 is KGHSH and CDR2 is LQKENI. The V end was cut by 3 bases, the J end by 0 bases, with 8 bases between. CDR3 length: 14 amino acids. The CDR3 coding sequence is TGTGCCAGCTCACCGGGGCAGTCTAACTATGGCTACACCTTC. This gives the protein CASSPGQSNYGYTF.

The gene calls are TRBV10-1 and TRBJ1-1; 7 bases are a match to TRBD1. The J segment lost 5 bases and the V segment lost 4 bases, leaving 13 bases of the junction unmatched. Germline assignment: CDR1 WNHNN and CDR2 SYGVQD (reference sequence). The CDR3 is 16 amino acids. This CDR3 is CASSVKRGPLMTEAFF. The CDR3 DNA reads TGCGCCAGCAGTGTGAAAAGGGGGCCCCTAATGACTGAAGCTTTCTTT.

The chain links TRBV7-9 to TRBJ1-1, with TRBD1 matching 8 bases. The CDR3 contains 17 residues. V gave up 6 bases and J gave up 4 bases; unmatched junction bases: 16. CDR1 is SEHNR, CDR2 FQNEAQ, per germline (reference sequence). CDR3 nucleotide sequence: TGTGCCAGCAGTCGGGTGGACAGGGATGGTTGGGGCACTGAAGCTTTCTTT. Translated, it gives CASSRVDRDGWGTEAFF.

This clone appeared a single time. Within the sample, other DNA sequences also encode this same CDR3. The gene calls are TRBV5-6 and TRBJ1-4; D not certain. This CDR3 comprises 13 residues. Germline lookup yields CDR1 SGHDT and CDR2 YYEEEE. V was trimmed by 0 bases and J by 5 bases, leaving 5 bases between them. Here the CDR3 reads CASSLVGNEKLFF. The CDR3 DNA reads as TGTGCCAGCAGCTTGGTCGGGAATGAAAAACTGTTTTTT.

This chain uses TRBV19 with TRBJ2-7, with a weak D call TRBD1 (6 bases). The CDR3 contains 15 residues. The germline V gene encodes CDR1 LNHDA and CDR2 SQIVND (reference sequence). Trimming pared 6 bases from V and 3 bases from J, leaving 18 bases between. In DNA, the CDR3 is TGTGCCAGTAGCGACGCCGGGACATTATACTACGAGCAGTACTTC. As protein: CASSDAGTLYYEQYF.

This chain uses TRBV6-5 with TRBJ1-2, with D unclear. V gave up 1 base and J gave up 0 bases, with 6 bases separating them. Germline V gene lookup returns CDR1 MNHEY and CDR2 SVGAGI. This CDR3 contains 14 residues. The CDR3 reads CASSYWSSNYGYTF. CDR3 coding DNA: TGTGCCAGCAGTTACTGGAGTTCTAACTATGGCTACACCTTC.

This clone showed up just once. The same CDR3 also results from other DNA sequences found in this sample. The CDR3, as DNA: TGTGCCAGCAGCTTAGCGCTGAACACTGAAGCTTTCTTT. Protein sequence: CASSLALNTEAFF. The gene calls are TRBV7-2 and TRBJ1-1; unclear D gene. The CDR3 has 13 residues. The germline V gene has CDR1 SGHTA and CDR2 FQGNSA. Trimming shortened V by 0 bases and J by 0 bases, and 2 bases separated the two germline ends.

This chain uses TRBV3-1 (or the pseudogene TRBV3-2) with TRBJ2-5; D perhaps matches TRBD1 (6 bases). Germline V lookup: CDR1 LGHDT, CDR2 YNNKEL (reference sequence). The CDR3 sequence is 16 residues long. Trimming stripped 1 base from V and 5 bases from J, with 17 bases between. The CDR3 nucleotides read TGTGCCAGCAGCCAAGCCCAGGTCTGGGGGCGGGAGACCCAGTACTTC. Translation: CASSQAQVWGRETQYF.

This sequence joins TRBV19 and TRBJ2-7; tentatively, D is TRBD2 (6 bases). Germline CDR1 is LNHDA and CDR2 is SQIVND (reference sequence). This CDR3 has 18 amino acids. Trimming removed 5 bases from V and 2 bases from J, with 25 bases in between. The CDR3 here is CASSRSKAGTTSPYEQYF. CDR3 nucleotide sequence: TGTGCCAGTAGTCGCTCCAAGGCGGGGACCACCTCCCCCTACGAGCAGTACTTC.